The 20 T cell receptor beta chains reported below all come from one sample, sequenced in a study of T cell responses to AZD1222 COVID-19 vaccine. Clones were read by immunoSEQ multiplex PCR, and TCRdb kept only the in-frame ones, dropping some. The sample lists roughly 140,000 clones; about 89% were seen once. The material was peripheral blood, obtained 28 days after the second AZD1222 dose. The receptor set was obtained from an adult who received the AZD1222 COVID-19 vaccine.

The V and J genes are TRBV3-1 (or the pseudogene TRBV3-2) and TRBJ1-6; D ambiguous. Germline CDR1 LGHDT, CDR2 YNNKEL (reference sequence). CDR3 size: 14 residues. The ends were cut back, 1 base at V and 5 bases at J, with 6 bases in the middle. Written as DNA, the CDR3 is TGTGCCAGCAGCCAAGGTTTGAATAATTCACCCCTCCACTTT. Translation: CASSQGLNNSPLHF.

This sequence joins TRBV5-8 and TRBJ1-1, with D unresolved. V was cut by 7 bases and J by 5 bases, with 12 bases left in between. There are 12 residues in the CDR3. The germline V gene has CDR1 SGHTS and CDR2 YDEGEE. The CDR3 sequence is CASRGAETEAFF. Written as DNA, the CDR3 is TGTGCCAGCCGAGGAGCGGAAACTGAAGCTTTCTTT.

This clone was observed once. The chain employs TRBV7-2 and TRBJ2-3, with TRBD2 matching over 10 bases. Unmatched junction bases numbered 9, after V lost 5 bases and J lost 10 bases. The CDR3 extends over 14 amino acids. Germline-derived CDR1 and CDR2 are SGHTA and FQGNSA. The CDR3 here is CASSLLAGEGSQYF. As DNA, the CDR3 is TGTGCCAGCAGCCTTCTAGCGGGAGAGGGATCGCAGTATTTT.

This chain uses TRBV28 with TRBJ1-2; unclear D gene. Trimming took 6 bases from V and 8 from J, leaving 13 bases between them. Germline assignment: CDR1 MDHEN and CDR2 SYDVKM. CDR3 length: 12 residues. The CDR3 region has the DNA TGTGCCAGCAGCCCACGTTGGGGAGGCTACACCTTC. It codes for CASSPRWGGYTF.

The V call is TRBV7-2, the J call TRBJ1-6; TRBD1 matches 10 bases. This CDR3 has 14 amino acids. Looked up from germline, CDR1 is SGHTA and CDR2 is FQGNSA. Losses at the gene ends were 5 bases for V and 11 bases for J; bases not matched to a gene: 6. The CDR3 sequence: CASSARDRGAPLHF. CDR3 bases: TGTGCCAGCAGCGCCCGGGACAGGGGTGCACCCCTCCACTTT.

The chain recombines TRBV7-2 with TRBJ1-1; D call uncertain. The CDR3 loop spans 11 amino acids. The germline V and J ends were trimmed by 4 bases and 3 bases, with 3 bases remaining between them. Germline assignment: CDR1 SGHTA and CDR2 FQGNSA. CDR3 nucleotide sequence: TGTGCCAGCAGCTACTACACTGAAGCTTTCTTT. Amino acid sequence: CASSYYTEAFF.

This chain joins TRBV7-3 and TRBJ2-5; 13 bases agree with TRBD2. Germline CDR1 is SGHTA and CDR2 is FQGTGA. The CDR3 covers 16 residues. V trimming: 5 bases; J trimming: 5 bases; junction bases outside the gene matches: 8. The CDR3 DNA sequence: TGTGCCAGCAGCCCCGGGACTAGCGGGAACAGGGAGACCCAGTACTTC. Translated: CASSPGTSGNRETQYF.

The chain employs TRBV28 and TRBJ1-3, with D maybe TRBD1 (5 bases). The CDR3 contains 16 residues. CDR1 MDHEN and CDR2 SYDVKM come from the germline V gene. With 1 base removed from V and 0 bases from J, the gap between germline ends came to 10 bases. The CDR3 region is CASSLLKGSSGNTIYF. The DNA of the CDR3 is TGTGCCAGCAGTTTATTAAAGGGGAGCTCTGGAAACACCATATATTTT.

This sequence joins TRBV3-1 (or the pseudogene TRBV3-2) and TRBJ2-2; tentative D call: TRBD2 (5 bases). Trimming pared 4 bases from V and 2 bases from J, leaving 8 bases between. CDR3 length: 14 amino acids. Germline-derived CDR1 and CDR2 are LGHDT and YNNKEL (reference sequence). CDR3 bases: TGTGCCAGCAGCCCCACTAGAAACACCGGGGAGCTGTTTTTT. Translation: CASSPTRNTGELFF.

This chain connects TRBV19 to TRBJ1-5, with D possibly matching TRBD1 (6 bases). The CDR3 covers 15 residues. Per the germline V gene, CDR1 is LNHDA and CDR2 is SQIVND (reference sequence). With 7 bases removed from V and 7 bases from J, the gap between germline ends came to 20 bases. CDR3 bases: TGTGCCAGTAAGGATGGGGGGCGAAGAGAGCAGCCCCAGCATTTT. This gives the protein CASKDGGRREQPQHF.

This chain's CDR3 is CASSITLAGDAYEQYF. CDR3 DNA: TGTGCCAGCAGTATTACTTTAGCGGGAGATGCTTACGAGCAGTACTTC. This chain connects TRBV2 to TRBJ2-7; TRBD2 matches at 9 bases. V gave up 5 bases and J gave up 4 bases; unmatched junction bases: 12. The CDR3 is 16 residues long. Germline V gene sequence: CDR1 SNHLY, CDR2 FYNNEI.

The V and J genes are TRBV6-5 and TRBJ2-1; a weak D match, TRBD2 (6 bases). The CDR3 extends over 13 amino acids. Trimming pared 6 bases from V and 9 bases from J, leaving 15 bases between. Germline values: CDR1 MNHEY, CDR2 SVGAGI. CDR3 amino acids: CASRGPGGGEQFF. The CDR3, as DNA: TGTGCCAGCAGGGGCCCTGGGGGAGGTGAGCAGTTCTTC.

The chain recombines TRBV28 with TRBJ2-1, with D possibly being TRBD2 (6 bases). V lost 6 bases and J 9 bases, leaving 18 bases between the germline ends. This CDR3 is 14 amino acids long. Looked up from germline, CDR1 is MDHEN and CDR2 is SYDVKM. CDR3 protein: CASSPGTFIGEQFF. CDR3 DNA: TGTGCCAGCAGCCCCGGGACTTTTATCGGTGAGCAGTTCTTC.

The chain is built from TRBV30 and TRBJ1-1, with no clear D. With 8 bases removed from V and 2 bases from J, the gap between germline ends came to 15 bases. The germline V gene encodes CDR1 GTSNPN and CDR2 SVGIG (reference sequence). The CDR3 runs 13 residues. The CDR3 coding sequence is TGTGCCCCTAAGGCCAATAACAACACTGAAGCTTTCTTT. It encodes CAPKANNNTEAFF.

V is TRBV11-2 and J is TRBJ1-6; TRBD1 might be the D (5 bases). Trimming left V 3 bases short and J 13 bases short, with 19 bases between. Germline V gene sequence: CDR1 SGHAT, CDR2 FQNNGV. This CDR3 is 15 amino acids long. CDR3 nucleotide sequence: TGTGCCAGCAGCTTCGACCGGGGCCCCCCGATCCCCCTCCACTTT. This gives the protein CASSFDRGPPIPLHF.

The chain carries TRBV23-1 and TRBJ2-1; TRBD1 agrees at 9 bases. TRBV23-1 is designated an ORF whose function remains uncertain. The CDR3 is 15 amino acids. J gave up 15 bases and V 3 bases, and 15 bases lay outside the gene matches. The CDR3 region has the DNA TGCGCCAGCAGTCACCGAACTTTATCCGGGACAGGGTGGTTCTTC. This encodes CASSHRTLSGTGWFF.

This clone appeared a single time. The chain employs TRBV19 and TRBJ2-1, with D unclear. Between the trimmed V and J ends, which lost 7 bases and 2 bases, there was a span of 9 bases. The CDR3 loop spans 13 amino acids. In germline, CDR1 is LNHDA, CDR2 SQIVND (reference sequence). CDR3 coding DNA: TGTGCCAGTAATCCGAGCACCTACAATGAGCAGTTCTTC. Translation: CASNPSTYNEQFF.

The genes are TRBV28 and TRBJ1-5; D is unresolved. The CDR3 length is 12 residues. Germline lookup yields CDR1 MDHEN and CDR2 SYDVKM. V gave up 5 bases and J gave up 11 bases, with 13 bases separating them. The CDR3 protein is CASSQPAGAQHF. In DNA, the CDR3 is TGTGCCAGCAGTCAACCAGCCGGGGCCCAGCATTTT.

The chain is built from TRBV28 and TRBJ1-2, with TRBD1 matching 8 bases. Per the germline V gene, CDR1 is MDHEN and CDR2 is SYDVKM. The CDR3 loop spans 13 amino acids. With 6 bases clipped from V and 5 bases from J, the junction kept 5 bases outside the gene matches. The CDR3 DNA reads TGTGCCAGCAGGCCAGGACAGGGATATGGCTACACCTTC. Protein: CASRPGQGYGYTF.

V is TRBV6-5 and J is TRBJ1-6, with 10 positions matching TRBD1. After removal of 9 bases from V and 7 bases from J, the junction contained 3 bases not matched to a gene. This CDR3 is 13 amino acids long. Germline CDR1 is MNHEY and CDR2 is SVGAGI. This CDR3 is CASWDRGNSPLHF. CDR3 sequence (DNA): TGTGCCAGTTGGGACAGGGGAAATTCACCCCTCCACTTT.